The 9 T cell receptor beta chains below come from one sample, sequenced in a study of Ad26.COV2.S vaccination and SARS-CoV-2 variants. This sample's treatment: some 20 received Ad26.COV2.S at low or high dose, single or two shots; several received placebo; per-sample allocation not given. Repertoires come from day 63 after the first vaccine or placebo injection. This table comes from immunoSEQ multiplex PCR, and its TCRdb copy is limited to in-frame clones, with some not included. Of about 470,000 clones listed, about nine tenths are singletons. Specimen: peripheral blood, collected in a trial of Ad26.COV2.S vaccine versus placebo. The source is a person between 18 and 59 years old who received the Ad26.COV2.S COVID-19 vaccine or a placebo.

This clone was seen a few times. The chain is built from TRBV2 and TRBJ2-7; maybe TRBD2 (6 bases). CDR3 length: 17 residues. Trimming took off 6 bases at V and 3 bases at J, with 24 bases between the two ends. Looked up from germline, CDR1 is SNHLY and CDR2 is FYNNEI. CDR3 coding DNA: TGTGCCAGCAGCGAAACCAGGGTACAGGAGGGTTACTACGAGCAGTACTTC. As protein: CASSETRVQEGYYEQYF.

The rearrangement links TRBV14 to TRBJ2-7, with D hard to call. The CDR3 spans 13 residues. The V gene lost 5 bases and the J gene lost 4 bases, with 12 bases spanning the gap. The germline CDR1 and CDR2 sequences are SGHDN and FVKESK. CDR3 in amino acids: CASSFLGVYEQYF. The CDR3, as DNA: TGTGCCAGCAGCTTTCTTGGGGTGTACGAGCAGTACTTC.

The rearrangement uses TRBV10-3 and TRBJ1-4, with D unclear. V lost 1 base, J lost 8 bases, and 8 bases lay in between. Germline CDR1 is ENHRY and CDR2 is SYGVKD. This CDR3 spans 13 amino acids. CDR3 DNA sequence: TGTGCCATCAGTGAGTTAGACCGGGAAAAACTGTTTTTT. Translation gives CAISELDREKLFF.

The rearrangement links TRBV2 to TRBJ2-1; 11 bases are a match to TRBD2. V gave up 5 bases and J gave up 2 bases; unmatched junction bases: 2. Germline CDR1 SNHLY, CDR2 FYNNEI. CDR3 length equals 15 residues. The CDR3 sequence is CASSIAGGPYNEQFF. In DNA form, the CDR3 reads TGTGCCAGCAGTATAGCGGGAGGGCCCTACAATGAGCAGTTCTTC.

This chain joins TRBV6-6 and TRBJ2-7; perhaps TRBD2 as D (6 bases). This CDR3 region has 13 residues. Trimming stripped 5 bases from V and 3 bases from J, with 11 bases between. The germline V gene has CDR1 MNHNY and CDR2 SVGAGI (reference sequence). CDR3 sequence reads: CASSPTGDYEQYF. CDR3 bases: TGTGCCAGCAGTCCCACGGGGGACTACGAGCAGTACTTC.

The rearrangement joins TRBV10-3 to TRBJ1-2, with unresolved D. V lost 10 bases and J 8 bases, leaving 20 bases between the germline ends. Germline assignment: CDR1 ENHRY and CDR2 SYGVKD. This CDR3 is built from 13 residues. CDR3 sequence reads: CATGEGVMGGYTF. For the CDR3, the DNA is TGTGCCACCGGGGAGGGCGTCATGGGGGGCTACACCTTC.

This clone was seen only once. The chain joins TRBV29-1 to TRBJ2-7; 9 bases agree with TRBD2. V lost 5 bases to trimming and J lost 5 bases; unmatched junction nucleotides: 4. The CDR3 sequence is 12 residues long. Germline V gene data show CDR1 as SQVTM and CDR2 as ANQGSEA. The chain's CDR3 is CSVRGRVDEQYF. CDR3 in DNA: TGCAGCGTTCGCGGGAGGGTTGACGAGCAGTACTTC.

This clone was seen a handful of times. The chain is built from TRBV5-4 and TRBJ2-5; no clear D gene. Germline-derived CDR1 and CDR2 are SGHNT and YYREEE (reference sequence). The CDR3 has 15 residues. The V end lost 4 bases, the J end lost 0 bases, and 13 bases lay between the germline ends. CDR3 nucleotide sequence: TGTGCCAGCAGCCCGGCCCTTCGGGACCAAGAGACCCAGTACTTC. It translates to CASSPALRDQETQYF. The full variable domain, completed using reference TRBV5-4 and TRBJ2-5, is ETGVTQSPTHLIKTRGQQVTLRCSSQSGHNTVSWYQQALGQGPQFIFQYYREEENGRGNFPPRFSGLQFPNYSSELNVNALELDDSALYLCASSPALRDQETQYFGPGTRLLVL.

This clone was observed a single time. The rearrangement joins TRBV11-2 to TRBJ1-1; D remains ambiguous. The V end was cut by 3 bases, the J end by 1 base, with 9 bases between. The CDR3 consists of 14 residues. The germline gives CDR1 SGHAT, CDR2 FQNNGV. The CDR3 loop is CASSFGRPNTEAFF. The DNA for the CDR3 is TGTGCCAGCAGCTTCGGAAGGCCGAACACTGAAGCTTTCTTT.